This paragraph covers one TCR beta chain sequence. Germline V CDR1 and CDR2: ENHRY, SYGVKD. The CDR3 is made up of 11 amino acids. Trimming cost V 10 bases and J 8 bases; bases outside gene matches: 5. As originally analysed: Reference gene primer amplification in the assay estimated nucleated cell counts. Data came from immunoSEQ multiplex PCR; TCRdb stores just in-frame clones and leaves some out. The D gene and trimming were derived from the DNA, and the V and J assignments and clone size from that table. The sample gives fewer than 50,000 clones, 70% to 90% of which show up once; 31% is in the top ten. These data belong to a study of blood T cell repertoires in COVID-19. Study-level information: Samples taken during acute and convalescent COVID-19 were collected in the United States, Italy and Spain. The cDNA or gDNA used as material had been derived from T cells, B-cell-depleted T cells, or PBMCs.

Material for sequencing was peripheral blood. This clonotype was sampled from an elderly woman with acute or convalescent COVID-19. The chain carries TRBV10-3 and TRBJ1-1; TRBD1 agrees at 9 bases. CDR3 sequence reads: CATGTGTEAFF. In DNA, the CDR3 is TGTGCCACTGGGACAGGGACGGAAGCTTTCTTT.